This TCR beta chain derives from a study of cytomegalovirus exposure and HLA in healthy donors. CDR3 length: 16 amino acids. V lost 6 bases and J lost 0; bases outside the gene matches: 9. Per germline, CDR1 LNHDA and CDR2 SQIVND (reference sequence). Findings and caveats of the study: Rare TCR sequences dominated, though some public TCRs recurred in many donors.

Worth noting for this clone: Its specificity is unknown.

The PCR made use of 60 Vbeta and 13 Jbeta primers. Sequencing was performed with immunoSEQ multiplex PCR; in TCRdb, only in-frame clones are kept and a portion is missing. The sample features about 150,000 clones, with about 2.2% in its top ten. The TCR originated in a man in his thirties or forties in good health and CMV-seronegative. Sample: PBMCs. V is TRBV19 and J is TRBJ1-2; 8 bases are shared with TRBD1. For the CDR3, the DNA is TGTGCCAGTAGGACCATAAGGGGACAGGCTAACTATGGCTACACCTTC. It yields the protein CASRTIRGQANYGYTF. The full variable domain, in which reference TRBV19 and TRBJ1-2 provide the parts outside the CDR3, is DGGITQSPKYLFRKEGQNVTLSCEQNLNHDAMYWYRQDPGQGLRLIYYSQIVNDFQKGDIAEGYSVSREKKESFPLTVTSAQKNPTAFYLCASRTIRGQANYGYTFGSGTRLTVV.